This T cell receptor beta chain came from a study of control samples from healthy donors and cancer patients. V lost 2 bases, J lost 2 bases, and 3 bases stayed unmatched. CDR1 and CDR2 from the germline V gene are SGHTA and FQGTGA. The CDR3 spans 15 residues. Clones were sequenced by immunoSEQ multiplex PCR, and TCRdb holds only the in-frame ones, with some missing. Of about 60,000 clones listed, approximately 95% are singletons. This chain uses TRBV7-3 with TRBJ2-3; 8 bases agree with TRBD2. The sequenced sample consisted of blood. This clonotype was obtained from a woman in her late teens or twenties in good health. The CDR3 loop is CASSLGGGPTDTQYF. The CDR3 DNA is TGTGCCAGCAGCTTAGGCGGGGGGCCCACAGATACGCAGTATTTT.